One and the same sample provided the 29 T cell receptor beta chains below, sequenced in a study of T cells in localized non-small cell lung cancer. Clones were read by immunoSEQ multiplex PCR, and TCRdb kept only the in-frame ones, dropping some. This table holds more than 100,000 clones, more than 80% found once. This specimen consisted of peripheral blood, obtained before any cancer treatment. These TCRs come from a female donor over 55 with stage I lung adenocarcinoma.

The chain joins TRBV28 to TRBJ1-4; TRBD1 matches at 8 bases. CDR3 length equals 16 residues. With V trimmed by 3 bases and J by 4 bases, 7 bases remained unmatched. Germline V lookup: CDR1 MDHEN, CDR2 SYDVKM. The CDR3 region is CASSLGQAGLNEKLFF. In DNA form, the CDR3 reads TGTGCCAGCAGTTTGGGACAGGCGGGTCTTAATGAAAAACTGTTTTTT.

This chain uses TRBV28 with TRBJ2-7; 10 positions agree with TRBD2. Germline CDR1 MDHEN, CDR2 SYDVKM. The CDR3 runs 16 residues. After removal of 5 bases from V and 4 bases from J, the junction contained 11 bases not matched to a gene. The CDR3 loop reads CASSATGTSASYEQYF. CDR3 bases: TGTGCCAGCAGTGCAACCGGGACTAGCGCCTCATACGAGCAGTACTTC.

This clone has at least ten counts. V usage is TRBV4-1 and J usage is TRBJ2-7; D possibly corresponds to TRBD2 (6 bases). CDR1 is MGHRA, CDR2 YSYEKL, per germline. Trimming removed 4 bases from V and 3 bases from J, with 10 bases in between. The CDR3 is 13 residues long. CDR3 region: CASSRGDGYEQYF. CDR3 nucleotide sequence: TGCGCCAGCAGCCGGGGGGACGGCTACGAGCAGTACTTC.

The V call is TRBV15, the J call TRBJ2-1; weak D call: TRBD2 (6 bases). The V end lost 0 bases, the J end lost 5 bases, and 8 bases lay between the germline ends. The CDR3 is made up of 14 amino acids. CDR1 is LNHNV, CDR2 YYDKDF, per germline (reference sequence). DNA for the CDR3: TGTGCCACCAGCAGAGATCCGGGAGACAATGAGCAGTTCTTC. This gives the protein CATSRDPGDNEQFF.

V gene TRBV7-3 combines with J gene TRBJ2-2; D uncertain. The V gene lost 5 bases and the J gene lost 6 bases, with 13 bases spanning the gap. CDR1 SGHTA and CDR2 FQGTGA come from the germline V gene. This CDR3 has 14 residues. In DNA form, the CDR3 reads TGTGCCAGCAGCCCCGGGTTCGACGCCGGGGAGCTGTTTTTT. Translating gives CASSPGFDAGELFF.

The V call is TRBV5-1, the J call TRBJ2-7, with D unclear. Germline CDR1 SGHRS, CDR2 YFSETQ. Trimming removed 4 bases at V and 0 bases at J, with 8 bases between. The CDR3 loop spans 13 amino acids. CDR3 DNA sequence: TGCGCCAGCAGCCTTATTTCCTCCTACGAGCAGTACTTC. This sequence encodes CASSLISSYEQYF.

This clone has only one observation. The CDR3 DNA is TGCGCCAGCAGCCGGGGGGCAGCCGGGGAGCTGTTTTTT. This encodes CASSRGAAGELFF. The chain joins TRBV4-1 to TRBJ2-2; D is tentatively TRBD1 or TRBD2 (6 bases each). Trimming pared 4 bases from V and 6 bases from J, leaving 9 bases between. This CDR3 spans 13 amino acids. Germline CDR1 MGHRA, CDR2 YSYEKL.

The chain uses TRBV6-5 and TRBJ1-4; 8 bases line up with TRBD1. The CDR3 sequence is 15 residues long. Losses at the gene ends were 5 bases for V and 5 bases for J; bases not matched to a gene: 7. Germline V gene lookup returns CDR1 MNHEY and CDR2 SVGAGI. Written as DNA, the CDR3 is TGTGCCAGCAGTCAAAGGGACAGGCTAAATGAAAAACTGTTTTTT. This gives the protein CASSQRDRLNEKLFF.

The chain uses TRBV11-2 and TRBJ2-5, with TRBD2 as a possible D gene (5 bases). Deletions cut 3 bases from V and 1 base from J, with 12 bases between. CDR1 and CDR2 (germline): SGHAT, FQNNGV. The length of the CDR3 is 15 residues. The CDR3 DNA is TGTGCCAGCAGCTTCCGGGCCGGGGTCCAAGAGACCCAGTACTTC. Translated, it gives CASSFRAGVQETQYF.

This clone was seen just once. J is TRBJ2-2 and V is TRBV28; D unresolved. V was pared by 6 bases and J by 7 bases, with 15 bases between. The CDR3 has 14 residues. Germline CDR1 is MDHEN and CDR2 is SYDVKM. CDR3 sequence: CASSDFGLLGELFF. CDR3 nucleotides: TGTGCCAGCAGCGACTTCGGGCTCCTCGGGGAGCTGTTTTTT.

J is TRBJ1-2 and V is TRBV20-1, with D uncertain. Trimming stripped 8 bases from V and 6 bases from J, with 13 bases between. This CDR3 has 11 residues. Germline loops: CDR1 DFQATT, CDR2 SNEGSKA (reference sequence). Here the CDR3 DNA reads TGCAGTCTTGGGCGGTATAATGGCTACACCTTC. Translating gives CSLGRYNGYTF.

The chain carries TRBV6-5 and TRBJ2-3, with a possible D match to TRBD2 (5 bases). The CDR3 extends over 15 amino acids. V dropped 0 bases and J dropped 5 bases, with 12 bases sitting between them. Germline V gene data show CDR1 as MNHEY and CDR2 as SVGAGI. CDR3: CASSYSIEGQDTQYF. The DNA of the CDR3 is TGTGCCAGCAGTTACTCGATCGAGGGTCAAGATACGCAGTATTTT.

This clone was observed once. The chain recombines TRBV6-5 with TRBJ2-7; a weak D match, TRBD1 (6 bases). Germline CDR1 reads MNHEY; CDR2 reads SVGAGI. Trimming took 5 bases from V and 2 from J, leaving 13 bases between them. The CDR3 has 14 amino acids. CDR3 region: CASSGRRGTYEQYF. CDR3 nucleotide sequence: TGTGCCAGCAGTGGACGCAGGGGAACCTACGAGCAGTACTTC.

The V call is TRBV15, the J call TRBJ2-7; 10 nucleotides match TRBD2. CDR1 is LNHNV and CDR2 is YYDKDF in the germline V gene (reference sequence). V shed 6 bases and J 2 bases; nucleotides not matched to a gene: 7. The CDR3 is made up of 15 amino acids. DNA of the CDR3: TGTGCCACCAGTACCTTAGCGGGAGGACCCTACGAGCAGTACTTC. This encodes CATSTLAGGPYEQYF. Supplemented by reference TRBV15 and TRBJ2-7, the full variable domain reads DAMVIQNPRYQVTQFGKPVTLSCSQTLNHNVMYWYQQKSSQAPKLLFHYYDKDFNNEADTPDNFQSRRPNTSFCFLDIRSPGLGDTAMYLCATSTLAGGPYEQYFGPGTRLTVT.

This chain links TRBV28 with TRBJ1-1, with D unresolved. V lost 8 bases and J lost 1, with 5 bases in between. Germline V CDR1 and CDR2: MDHEN, SYDVKM. The CDR3 is 11 residues long. In nucleotides, the CDR3 is TGTGCCAGCGAAAAGAACACTGAAGCTTTCTTT. It specifies CASEKNTEAFF.

This chain uses TRBV11-2 with TRBJ2-2; TRBD2 aligns across 7 bases. V lost 2 bases and J lost 1; bases outside the gene matches: 13. The CDR3 loop spans 19 amino acids. Looked up from germline, CDR1 is SGHAT and CDR2 is FQNNGV. The DNA of the CDR3 is TGTGCCAGCAGCTTAACGGCGGGAGCCATCCCATTGAACACCGGGGAGCTGTTTTTT. It specifies CASSLTAGAIPLNTGELFF.

J is TRBJ1-5 and V is TRBV28, with 7 bases that match TRBD1. The CDR3 consists of 15 residues. The trim removed 7 bases at V and 3 bases at J, leaving 9 bases unmatched. CDR1 is MDHEN and CDR2 is SYDVKM in the germline V gene. The CDR3 loop is CASIYRDRANQPQHF. CDR3 nucleotide sequence: TGTGCCAGCATATACCGGGACAGAGCCAATCAGCCCCAGCATTTT.

The chain links TRBV5-1 to TRBJ1-2, with TRBD1 as a possible D gene (5 bases). Germline V gene lookup returns CDR1 SGHRS and CDR2 YFSETQ. The V end was cut by 2 bases, the J end by 7 bases, with 21 bases between. This CDR3 has 16 amino acids. In DNA, the CDR3 is TGCGCCAGCAGCTTTGGGGACGCCAAGACCTCTAGTGGCTACACCTTC. Residues: CASSFGDAKTSSGYTF.

The chain is built from TRBV11-3 and TRBJ2-5; 7 positions match TRBD2. Germline V gene lookup returns CDR1 SGHNT and CDR2 YENEEA. V dropped 3 bases and J dropped 7; count of bases not matched to a gene: 14. This CDR3 has 16 residues. The CDR3 coding sequence is TGTGCCAGCAGCTTGGCCGCGGGACTAAAGGGTGGGACCCAGTACTTC. Amino acid sequence: CASSLAAGLKGGTQYF. Full variable domain (rest looked up from reference TRBV11-3 and TRBJ2-5): EAGVVQSPRYKIIEKKQPVAFWCNPISGHNTLYWYLQNLGQGPELLIRYENEEAVDDSQLPKDRFSAERLKGVDSTLKIQPAELGDSAVYLCASSLAAGLKGGTQYFGPGTRLLVL.

This clone has only one observation. The CDR3 loop reads CASSPIVGLAGEVDTQYF. The CDR3 DNA sequence: TGCGCCAGCAGCCCGATAGTCGGACTAGCGGGAGAAGTAGATACGCAGTATTTT. V is TRBV5-1 and J is TRBJ2-3; 13 positions agree with TRBD2. The CDR3 has 18 amino acids. Losses at the gene ends were 4 bases for V and 5 bases for J; bases not matched to a gene: 13. Germline V gene lookup returns CDR1 SGHRS and CDR2 YFSETQ.

About this clone itself: At one boundary the junction diverges from the germline segment, which might be a read error. This chain joins TRBV6-1 and TRBJ1-3; D not certain. This CDR3 has 13 residues. From germline, CDR1 is MNHNS and CDR2 SASEGT. CDR3 nucleotide sequence: TGTGCCAGCGGTGAACGAGCTGGAAACACCATATATTTT. Protein sequence: CASGERAGNTIYF.

J is TRBJ2-2 and V is TRBV27, with D hard to call. CDR3 size: 15 residues. In germline, CDR1 is MNHEY, CDR2 SMNVEV (reference sequence). Trimming took off 1 base at V and 1 base at J, with 7 bases between the two ends. The CDR3 region has the DNA TGTGCCAGCAGTTTATTGGCAGGGAACACCGGGGAGCTGTTTTTT. It encodes CASSLLAGNTGELFF.

V gene TRBV19 combines with J gene TRBJ2-7; D is ambiguous. V lost 3 bases to trimming and J lost 2 bases, with 11 bases between them. CDR3 length: 14 amino acids. Germline CDR1 reads LNHDA; CDR2 reads SQIVND (reference sequence). Written as DNA, the CDR3 is TGTGCCAGTAGTATCCCTGGCAAGCCCTACGAGCAGTACTTC. As protein: CASSIPGKPYEQYF.

This clone was observed once. V and J are TRBV5-1 and TRBJ1-4, with D unclear. Trimming stripped 3 bases from V and 3 bases from J, with 9 bases between. The CDR3 loop spans 14 amino acids. Germline CDR1 reads SGHRS; CDR2 reads YFSETQ. The CDR3 loop is CASSSGLSNEKLFF. DNA of the CDR3: TGCGCCAGCAGCTCTGGGCTGTCTAATGAAAAACTGTTTTTT.

The gene calls are TRBV5-1 and TRBJ1-4; TRBD1 matches 8 bases. The CDR3 spans 14 residues. Germline assignment: CDR1 SGHRS and CDR2 YFSETQ. The V gene end was trimmed by 5 bases and the J gene end by 7 bases; junction bases not matched to a gene: 7. The DNA for the CDR3 is TGCGCCAGCAGTTCGACAGGGGATGGTGAAAAACTGTTTTTT. Its translation is CASSSTGDGEKLFF.

V usage is TRBV6-5 and J usage is TRBJ1-1; D gene unclear. Trimming stripped 7 bases from V and 1 base from J, with 10 bases between. The germline gives CDR1 MNHEY, CDR2 SVGAGI. CDR3 length equals 13 residues. Written as DNA, the CDR3 is TGTGCCAGCAAAGGCGGACGGAACACTGAAGCTTTCTTT. It encodes CASKGGRNTEAFF.

The V and J genes are TRBV5-1 and TRBJ2-7, with D possibly being TRBD1 (6 bases). Germline V gene data show CDR1 as SGHRS and CDR2 as YFSETQ. Trimming took 0 bases from V and 2 from J, leaving 12 bases between them. This CDR3 comprises 15 residues. CDR3 DNA: TGCGCCAGCAGCTTGGGGGACACAACCCCCTACGAGCAGTACTTC. It is translated as CASSLGDTTPYEQYF.

This chain connects TRBV19 to TRBJ2-7; a possible D gene is TRBD1 (6 bases). The CDR3 extends over 13 amino acids. Deletions cut 5 bases from V and 0 bases from J, with 8 bases between. Germline V CDR1 and CDR2: LNHDA, SQIVND (reference sequence). The CDR3 region is CASSVDSSYEQYF. As DNA, the CDR3 is TGTGCCAGTAGTGTGGACAGCTCCTACGAGCAGTACTTC.

V gene TRBV19 combines with J gene TRBJ2-7; possible D gene TRBD2, 6 bases. From germline, CDR1 is LNHDA and CDR2 SQIVND (reference sequence). There are 12 residues in the CDR3. V was clipped by 6 bases and J by 3 bases, with 9 bases between them. For the CDR3, the DNA is TGTGCCAGTAGCCCGGGGGACTACGAGCAGTACTTC. It translates to CASSPGDYEQYF. Using reference TRBV19 and TRBJ2-7 for the parts outside the CDR3, the full variable domain is DGGITQSPKYLFRKEGQNVTLSCEQNLNHDAMYWYRQDPGQGLRLIYYSQIVNDFQKGDIAEGYSVSREKKESFPLTVTSAQKNPTAFYLCASSPGDYEQYFGPGTRLTVT.